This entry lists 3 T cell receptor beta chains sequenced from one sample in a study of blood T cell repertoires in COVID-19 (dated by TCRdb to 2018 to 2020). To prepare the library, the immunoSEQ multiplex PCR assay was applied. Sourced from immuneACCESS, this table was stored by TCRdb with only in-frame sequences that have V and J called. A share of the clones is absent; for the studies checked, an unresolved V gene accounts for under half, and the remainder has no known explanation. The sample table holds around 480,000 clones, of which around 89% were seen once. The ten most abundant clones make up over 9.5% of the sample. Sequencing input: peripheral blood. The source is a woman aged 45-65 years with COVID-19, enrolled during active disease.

The DNA for the CDR3 is TGTGCCAGCTCACCCGCGGGGAAGGTCGCCTACGAGCAGTACTTC. It translates to CASSPAGKVAYEQYF. V is TRBV18 and J is TRBJ2-7; weak D call: TRBD2 (6 bases). V was trimmed by 3 bases and J by 2 bases, leaving 14 bases between them. CDR1 and CDR2 (germline): KGHSH, LQKENI. The CDR3 loop spans 15 amino acids.

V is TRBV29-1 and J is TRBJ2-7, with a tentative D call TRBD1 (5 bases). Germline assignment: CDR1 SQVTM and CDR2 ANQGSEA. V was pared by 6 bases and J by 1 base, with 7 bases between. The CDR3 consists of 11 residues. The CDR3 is CSVQGSYEQYF. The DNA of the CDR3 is TGCAGCGTGCAGGGTTCCTACGAGCAGTACTTC.

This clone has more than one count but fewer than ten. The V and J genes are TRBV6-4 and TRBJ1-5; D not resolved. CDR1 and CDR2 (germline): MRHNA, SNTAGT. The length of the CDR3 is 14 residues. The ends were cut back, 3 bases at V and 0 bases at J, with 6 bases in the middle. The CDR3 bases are TGTGCCAGCAGTGAAGAGTATAGCAATCAGCCCCAGCATTTT. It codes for CASSEEYSNQPQHF.